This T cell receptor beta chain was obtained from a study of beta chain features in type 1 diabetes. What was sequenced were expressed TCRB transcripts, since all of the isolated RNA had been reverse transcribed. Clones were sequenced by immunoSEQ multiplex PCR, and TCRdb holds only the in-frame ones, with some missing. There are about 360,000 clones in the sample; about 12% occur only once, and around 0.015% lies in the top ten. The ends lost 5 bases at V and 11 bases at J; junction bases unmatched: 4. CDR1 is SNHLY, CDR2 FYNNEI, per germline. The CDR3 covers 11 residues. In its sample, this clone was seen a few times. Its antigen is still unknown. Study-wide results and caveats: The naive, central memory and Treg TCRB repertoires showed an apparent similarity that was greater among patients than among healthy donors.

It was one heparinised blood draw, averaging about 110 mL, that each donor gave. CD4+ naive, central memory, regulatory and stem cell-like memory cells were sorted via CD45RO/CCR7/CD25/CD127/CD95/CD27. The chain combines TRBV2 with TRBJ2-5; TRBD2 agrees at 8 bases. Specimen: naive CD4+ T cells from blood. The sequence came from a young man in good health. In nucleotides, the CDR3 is TGTGCCAGCAGTCCCGGACTAGCTCAGTACTTC. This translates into CASSPGLAQYF.